A selection of T cell receptor beta chains follows, all from one sample in a study of blood T cell repertoires in COVID-19. Libraries were prepared by immunoSEQ multiplex PCR; TCRdb keeps only in-frame clonotypes and omits some of them. The sample yields approximately 320,000 clones, 90% seen once. The sequenced sample consisted of PBMCs or T cells enriched from blood (not recorded which). These receptors originate from a man aged 55 to 69 who had recovered from COVID-19. The CDR3 runs from the conserved cysteine through the conserved F or W. Clone size is shown for a subset of rows, as once, few, many or a class of expanded clone.

clone_size: NA
v_call: TRBV9
j_call: TRBJ1-2
cdr3_aa: CASRKTESYGYTF

clone_size: once
v_call: TRBV27
j_call: TRBJ1-2
cdr3_aa: CASSPINRGYGYTF

clone_size: NA
v_call: TRBV5-1
j_call: TRBJ1-6
cdr3_aa: CASSPAAGGSSPLHF

clone_size: NA
v_call: TRBV7-2
j_call: TRBJ2-4
cdr3_aa: CASRSREMAKNIQYF

clone_size: once
v_call: TRBV10-3
j_call: TRBJ2-1
cdr3_aa: CAIRDPGLADHNEQFF

clone_size: NA
v_call: TRBV5-6
j_call: TRBJ1-4
cdr3_aa: CASSLVAGKKLFF

clone_size: NA
v_call: TRBV4-3
j_call: TRBJ2-1
cdr3_aa: CASSQRLASGTSFYNEQFF

clone_size: NA
v_call: TRBV7-2
j_call: TRBJ2-7
cdr3_aa: CASSLGGWGGVEQYF

clone_size: NA
v_call: TRBV20-1
j_call: TRBJ1-2
cdr3_aa: CSARKQAGYTF

clone_size: NA
v_call: TRBV7-9
j_call: TRBJ1-6
cdr3_aa: CASSPSGGNNSPLHF

clone_size: few
v_call: TRBV19
j_call: TRBJ1-3
cdr3_aa: CASSIGAISGNTIYF

clone_size: NA
v_call: TRBV7-8
j_call: TRBJ1-2
cdr3_aa: CASSPVRLGQGYYYGYTF

clone_size: NA
v_call: TRBV3-1/TRBV3-2
j_call: TRBJ1-6
cdr3_aa: CASSPDTGSYNSPLHF

clone_size: NA
v_call: TRBV5-1
j_call: TRBJ1-2
cdr3_aa: CASSEPSGGGYTF

clone_size: NA
v_call: TRBV6-5
j_call: TRBJ2-3
cdr3_aa: CASTEGEQYTQYF

clone_size: NA
v_call: TRBV18
j_call: TRBJ2-1
cdr3_aa: CASSPQVLAAPYNEQFF

clone_size: NA
v_call: TRBV19
j_call: TRBJ2-1
cdr3_aa: CASSIGRGSYNEQFF

clone_size: NA
v_call: TRBV21-1
j_call: TRBJ1-3
cdr3_aa: CASRKAGRRERSGNTIYF

clone_size: NA
v_call: TRBV7-9
j_call: TRBJ2-5
cdr3_aa: CASSHQAGGETQYF

clone_size: NA
v_call: TRBV7-2
j_call: TRBJ1-1
cdr3_aa: CASSLVYRTADTEAFF

clone_size: NA
v_call: TRBV7-8
j_call: TRBJ2-2
cdr3_aa: CASSLTVVGNPNTGELFF

clone_size: NA
v_call: TRBV4-1
j_call: TRBJ2-3
cdr3_aa: CASSQPVSTDTQYF